Here is one T cell receptor (beta chain) with its context. Its antigen remains unidentified. No base quality values were provided; no much bigger clone lies one nucleotide off. Whole blood was collected in K2EDTA tubes by collaborating institutions according to the institutions' own protocols. For TCRbeta analysis, collaborators shipped samples as frozen whole blood, isolated PBMCs, or DNA extracted from either of those sample types. This record belongs to a study of blood T cell repertoires in COVID-19 (dated by TCRdb to 2018 to 2021). About the investigation overall: Samples covering the acute and convalescent phases of COVID-19 were provided by collaborators in the United States, Italy and Spain. HLA class I and class II types, where available, came from metadata supplied by the sample provider rather than from assay-based typing. A de-identified subject ID, COVID-19 status, age in years and sex were almost always included in the sample metadata. The prospective study material was composed of cDNA or gDNA derived from T cells, B-cell-depleted T cells, or PBMCs. A freely available public database, intended as a resource for researchers studying the immune response to SARS-CoV-2, is where the repertoires were released. Deeply sampled blood TCRbeta repertoires from subjects exposed to, actively infected with, or recovered from COVID-19 were included in the dataset. The samples were drawn from the first 160 participants of the ongoing ImmuneRACE study and from 950 to 1,500 subjects provided by 6 global collaborators. What the authors observed across the whole study: The amount of clinical and demographic metadata varied by source and participant and was provided uncurated.

TCRbeta CDR3 regions were amplified from genomic DNA using the immunoSEQ Assay, a bias-controlled multiplex PCR. On the study's bioinformatics: Nucleated cell counts per sample were estimated from amplification of reference gene primers within the assay. To quantify the absolute abundance of each unique TCRbeta CDR3 rearrangement, sequence reads were collapsed and filtered. Productive Simpson clonality was computed per sample as the square root of Simpson's diversity index over productive rearrangements. Imported from immuneACCESS, the table was reduced by TCRdb to in-frame sequences with V and J called. These copies leave out some clones; in studies compared against another copy, an unresolved V gene accounts for under half, and the cause of the remainder is not known. The DNA gave D and trimming, while V, J and clone size come from that table. The sample records fewer than 250,000 clones, 65% to 90% of which are singletons. The ten top clones hold 7.4% of the sample.

Germline trimming amounts to 1 base on V and 0 bases on J, with 2 as the count of junction bases outside the gene matches. Based on the germline V gene, the CDR1 and CDR2 sequences are SGHRS and YFSETQ. From the cysteine up to the phenylalanine, the CDR3 has a length of 15 residues. The DNA shown is the 45-base CDR3, in frame from base 1. Input material: peripheral blood. The sequence joins TRBV5-1 to TRBJ2-3, with TRBD1 identical over 7 junction bases. This TCR derives from a woman aged 45 to 65 with acute or convalescent COVID-19. The DNA sequence is as follows: TGCGCCAGCAGCTTGACAGGGGACAGCACAGATACGCAGTATTTT. Its coded protein is CASSLTGDSTDTQYF.